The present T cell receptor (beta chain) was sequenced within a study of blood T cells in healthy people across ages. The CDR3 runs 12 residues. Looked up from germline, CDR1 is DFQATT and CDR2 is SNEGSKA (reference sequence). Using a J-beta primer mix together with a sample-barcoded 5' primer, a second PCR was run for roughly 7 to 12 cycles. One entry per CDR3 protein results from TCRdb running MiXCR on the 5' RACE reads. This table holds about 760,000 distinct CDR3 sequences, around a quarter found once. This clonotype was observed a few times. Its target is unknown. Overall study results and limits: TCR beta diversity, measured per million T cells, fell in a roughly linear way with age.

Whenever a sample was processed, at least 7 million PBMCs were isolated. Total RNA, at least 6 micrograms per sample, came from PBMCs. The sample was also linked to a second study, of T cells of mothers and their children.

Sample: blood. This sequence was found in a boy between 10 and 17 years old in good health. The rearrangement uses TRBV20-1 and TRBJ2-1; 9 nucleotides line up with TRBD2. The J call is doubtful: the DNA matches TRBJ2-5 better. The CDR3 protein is CSATTSGMTQYF. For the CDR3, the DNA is TGCAGTGCGACGACTAGCGGTATGACCCAGTACTTC.